This section outlines one T cell receptor (beta chain) sequence together with its context. J was trimmed by 3 bases and V by 0 bases; bases with no gene match: 5. This CDR3 has 16 amino acids. Germline CDR1 MGHRA, CDR2 YSYEKL. Per the authors' pipeline: Amplification from reference gene primers served as the basis for estimated nucleated cell counts. Method: immunoSEQ multiplex PCR; TCRdb's copy keeps in-frame clones and lacks some. From that table come the V and J calls and clone size; the DNA was used to work out D and trimming. The data show about 160,000 clones, just over 90% seen once. The data are from a study of blood T cell repertoires in COVID-19. Study as a whole: The study drew acute and convalescent COVID-19 samples from the United States, Italy and Spain. Nucleic acid was either cDNA or gDNA, and it came from T cells, B-cell-depleted T cells, or PBMCs.

The chain carries TRBV4-1 and TRBJ2-7; 10 nucleotides line up with TRBD1. This clonotype originated in a man aged 18 to 30 with acute or convalescent COVID-19. Sequenced: peripheral blood. CDR3 sequence: CASSQDIGDRGYEQYF. In nucleotides, the CDR3 is TGCGCCAGCAGCCAAGATATTGGGGACAGGGGCTACGAGCAGTACTTC.